Reported below is one TCR beta chain. Its antigen is as yet unknown. Treatment for every participant with HIV took place in the United States. Researchers ran immunoSEQ v3.0 at survey level. The assay was immunoSEQ multiplex PCR, and TCRdb's table has in-frame clones only and misses some. Altogether tens of thousands of clones are present, roughly 82% being singletons, with the ten largest covering 5.5%. This sample was included in a study of long-term antiretroviral therapy in people with HIV. The germline V gene has CDR1 MGHRA and CDR2 YSYEKL. The CDR3 runs 13 residues. With 6 bases removed from V and 5 bases from J, the gap between germline ends came to 13 bases. Study-level results: Patients on ART gained diversity, which nonetheless stayed below transplant donor controls.

This sequence was found in a woman under 40 with HIV. This rearrangement joins TRBV4-1 to TRBJ1-2; D possibly corresponds to TRBD1 (6 bases). The specimen comprised unsorted PBMCs, sampled 1.1 years before starting antiretroviral therapy. Written as DNA, the CDR3 is TGCGCCAGCAGTCCAGGGGCGGGGTATGGCTACACCTTC. Its protein product is CASSPGAGYGYTF.